Each of the 26 T cell receptor beta chains below was sequenced from the same sample in a study of control samples from healthy donors and cancer patients. TCRdb keeps only in-frame clones here, not all; method: immunoSEQ multiplex PCR. The sample lists around 94,000 clones; around 86% were seen once. Sequences were obtained from blood. Receptors originate from a woman aged 50 to 60 in good health.

V gene TRBV27 combines with J gene TRBJ2-1; no definite D call. V lost 6 bases, J lost 0 bases, and 12 bases lay in between. In germline, CDR1 is MNHEY, CDR2 SMNVEV (reference sequence). The CDR3 is 15 residues long. The CDR3 protein is CASSPGWSSYNEQFF. CDR3 in DNA: TGTGCCAGCAGCCCCGGATGGAGCTCCTACAATGAGCAGTTCTTC.

This chain joins TRBV5-1 and TRBJ2-3, with a tentative D call TRBD1 (6 bases). The CDR3 runs to 16 residues. V was cut by 0 bases and J by 2 bases, with 13 bases left in between. The V gene's germline CDR1 is SGHRS and CDR2 YFSETQ. DNA for the CDR3: TGCGCCAGCAGCTTGGCGGGACACCAGTCCACAGATACGCAGTATTTT. Its protein product is CASSLAGHQSTDTQYF.

This clone was detected only once. The chain combines TRBV6-2 or TRBV6-3 with TRBJ1-2; D gene unclear. With 7 bases removed from V and 0 bases from J, the gap between germline ends came to 9 bases. Germline V gene lookup returns CDR1 MNHEY and CDR2 SVGEGT. This CDR3 has 13 residues. This chain's CDR3 is CASNPDSNYGYTF. The CDR3 coding sequence is TGTGCCAGCAACCCGGACTCTAACTATGGCTACACCTTC.

The chain couples TRBV5-4 to TRBJ1-4, with a tentative D call TRBD1 (5 bases). Per the germline V gene, CDR1 is SGHNT and CDR2 is YYREEE (reference sequence). V shed 3 bases and J shed 4 bases, with 10 bases lying between them. The CDR3 spans 14 residues. The CDR3 DNA reads as TGTGCCAGCAGCTCCCCGACAGTTAATGAAAAACTGTTTTTT. Residues: CASSSPTVNEKLFF.

The chain links TRBV6-5 to TRBJ1-4; 7 bases are shared with TRBD1. CDR3 length equals 13 residues. Germline V CDR1 and CDR2: MNHEY, SVGAGI. With 5 bases clipped from V and 8 bases from J, the junction kept 5 bases outside the gene matches. CDR3 sequence reads: CASSRQGGEKLFF. CDR3 coding DNA: TGTGCCAGCAGTCGACAGGGTGGCGAAAAACTGTTTTTT.

CDR3 region: CASSSFGGDTGELFF. CDR3 coding DNA: TGTGCCAGCAGCTCCTTCGGGGGGGACACCGGGGAGCTGTTTTTT. The V call is TRBV7-2, the J call TRBJ2-2; 8 nucleotides agree with TRBD2. In germline, CDR1 is SGHTA, CDR2 FQGNSA. The CDR3 extends over 15 amino acids. V lost 4 bases to trimming and J lost 3 bases; unmatched junction nucleotides: 4.

This chain joins TRBV29-1 and TRBJ1-2; 9 bases fit TRBD1. Germline loops: CDR1 SQVTM, CDR2 ANQGSEA. This CDR3 comprises 13 residues. The ends lost 5 bases at V and 1 base at J; junction bases unmatched: 2. The CDR3 is CSVPDRGNYGYTF. DNA of the CDR3: TGCAGCGTTCCGGACAGGGGTAACTATGGCTACACCTTC. Looking up the rest from reference TRBV29-1 and TRBJ1-2 gives the full variable domain: SAVISQKPSRDICQRGTSLTIQCQVDSQVTMMFWYRQQPGQSLTLIATANQGSEATYESGFVIDKFPISRPNLTFSTLTVSNMSPEDSSIYLCSVPDRGNYGYTFGSGTRLTVV.

The CDR3 here is CASRPLFTDTGRYSNQPQHF. The CDR3 DNA reads as TGTGCCAGCAGGCCTTTATTCACCGATACGGGACGTTATAGCAATCAGCCCCAGCATTTT. The chain joins TRBV6-2 or TRBV6-3 to TRBJ1-5; maybe TRBD1 (5 bases). The CDR3 is 20 amino acids. The germline V gene has CDR1 MNHEY and CDR2 SVGEGT. V lost 6 bases, J lost 0 bases, and 27 bases lay in between.

The V gene is TRBV9, the J gene TRBJ2-7; D is uncertain. V lost 0 bases, J lost 4 bases, and 14 bases lay in between. This CDR3 comprises 15 residues. The germline V gene encodes CDR1 SGDLS and CDR2 YYNGEE. The chain's CDR3 is CASSVAVGRRYEQYF. CDR3 DNA: TGTGCCAGCAGCGTAGCGGTTGGGCGCAGATACGAGCAGTACTTC.

This clone was seen more than once but under ten times. V is TRBV28 and J is TRBJ1-6, with a possible D match to TRBD1 (5 bases). V gave up 10 bases and J gave up 14 bases, with 27 bases separating them. Germline assignment: CDR1 MDHEN and CDR2 SYDVKM. This CDR3 has 15 residues. The CDR3 is CATHTGPSGEFTLHF. CDR3 DNA: TGTGCCACACACACGGGGCCCTCAGGTGAATTCACCCTCCACTTT. Using reference TRBV28 and TRBJ1-6 for the parts outside the CDR3, the full variable domain is DVKVTQSSRYLVKRTGEKVFLECVQDMDHENMFWYRQDPGLGLRLIYFSYDVKMKEKGDIPEGYSVSREKKERFSLILESASTNQTSMYLCATHTGPSGEFTLHFGNGTRLTVT.

The CDR3 loop reads CSVEDRGRGYEQYF. For the CDR3, the DNA is TGCAGCGTTGAAGATCGCGGGCGAGGCTACGAGCAGTACTTC. This chain connects TRBV29-1 to TRBJ2-7; D may be TRBD2 (5 bases). Germline values: CDR1 SQVTM, CDR2 ANQGSEA. This CDR3 has 14 residues. Trimming took off 0 bases at V and 3 bases at J, with 12 bases between the two ends.

The chain joins TRBV12-3 or TRBV12-4 to TRBJ1-6, with TRBD1 as a possible D gene (6 bases). Trimming took 5 bases from V and 8 from J, leaving 10 bases between them. The CDR3 contains 13 residues. The CDR3 sequence: CASSRGQYSPLHF. The DNA of the CDR3 is TGTGCCAGCAGTCGCGGACAGTATTCACCCCTCCACTTT.

The rearrangement uses TRBV28 and TRBJ1-2; 8 bases line up with TRBD1. The CDR3 has 13 residues. J was trimmed by 5 bases and V by 3 bases; bases with no gene match: 2. From germline, CDR1 is MDHEN and CDR2 SYDVKM. The CDR3 bases are TGTGCCAGCAGTTTCCGACAGGGGTATGGCTACACCTTC. Its translation is CASSFRQGYGYTF.

The V gene is TRBV28, the J gene TRBJ1-2; no clear D. The CDR3 length is 11 residues. The V end was cut by 5 bases, the J end by 4 bases, with 5 bases between. Germline CDR1 and CDR2: MDHEN and SYDVKM. CDR3 region: CASSRSYGYTF. CDR3 sequence (DNA): TGTGCCAGCAGTCGGAGCTATGGCTACACCTTC.

The chain is built from TRBV19 and TRBJ1-2; D not resolved. With 5 bases removed from V and 7 bases from J, the gap between germline ends came to 14 bases. This CDR3 region has 13 residues. In germline, CDR1 is LNHDA, CDR2 SQIVND (reference sequence). The CDR3 bases are TGTGCCAGTAGTCCCCGGACGGGTCTTGGCTACACCTTC. It translates to CASSPRTGLGYTF.

The V and J genes are TRBV9 and TRBJ2-1; TRBD2 matches at 16 bases. The germline V gene has CDR1 SGDLS and CDR2 YYNGEE. With V trimmed by 4 bases and J by 8 bases, 6 bases remained unmatched. The CDR3 is made up of 16 amino acids. The CDR3 loop is CASSTGLAGGRDEQFF. CDR3 coding DNA: TGTGCCAGCAGCACGGGACTAGCGGGAGGGCGGGATGAGCAGTTCTTC.

The J gene is TRBJ2-3, the V gene TRBV6-2 or TRBV6-3; 12 nucleotides align to TRBD2. With 5 bases clipped from V and 2 bases from J, the junction kept 5 bases outside the gene matches. The CDR3 sequence is 16 residues long. Germline CDR1 is MNHEY and CDR2 is SVGEGT. Written as DNA, the CDR3 is TGTGCCAGCAGTCCGAGGACTAGCGGGATCACAGATACGCAGTATTTT. Translated, it gives CASSPRTSGITDTQYF.

This clone was observed a single time. The V and J genes are TRBV28 and TRBJ1-2; 7 bases agree with TRBD1. Losses at the gene ends were 6 bases for V and 3 bases for J; bases not matched to a gene: 16. CDR1 MDHEN and CDR2 SYDVKM come from the germline V gene. The CDR3 sequence is 17 residues long. CDR3 residues: CASSSVMTGSGYYGYTF. CDR3 sequence (DNA): TGTGCCAGCAGCTCCGTAATGACAGGGAGTGGATACTATGGCTACACCTTC.

V is TRBV9 and J is TRBJ2-4; 9 bases agree with TRBD2. Germline CDR1 and CDR2: SGDLS and YYNGEE. There are 21 residues in the CDR3. J was trimmed by 1 base and V by 3 bases; bases with no gene match: 20. The CDR3 spells CASSGALWGGGVDGAKNIQYF. In DNA form, the CDR3 reads TGTGCCAGCAGCGGAGCCCTGTGGGGCGGGGGGGTCGATGGCGCCAAAAACATTCAGTACTTC.

The CDR3 here is CSVAGTGAREQYF. DNA of the CDR3: TGCAGCGTCGCCGGGACAGGGGCTCGGGAGCAGTACTTC. V usage is TRBV29-1 and J usage is TRBJ2-7, with 10 nucleotides matching TRBD1. Germline loops: CDR1 SQVTM, CDR2 ANQGSEA. This CDR3 has 13 residues. V lost 6 bases to trimming and J lost 7 bases; unmatched junction nucleotides: 9.

The chain carries TRBV2 and TRBJ2-5; no reliable D call. V was clipped by 6 bases and J by 1 base, with 0 bases between them. Per germline, CDR1 SNHLY and CDR2 FYNNEI. The CDR3 is 10 residues long. DNA of the CDR3: TGTGCCAGCAGCCAAGAGACCCAGTACTTC. Its protein is CASSQETQYF.

In nucleotides, the CDR3 is TGCAGTACGCGACGGGGGACTGAAGCTTTCTTT. Translating it yields CSTRRGTEAFF. The chain links TRBV20-1 to TRBJ1-1, with D perhaps matching TRBD1 (5 bases). CDR3 length: 11 amino acids. Germline CDR1 is DFQATT and CDR2 is SNEGSKA (reference sequence). V lost 8 bases and J lost 5, with 12 bases in between.

The chain recombines TRBV5-6 with TRBJ2-3, with 8 positions matching TRBD2. The V gene end was trimmed by 2 bases and the J gene end by 4 bases; junction bases not matched to a gene: 6. Germline V gene sequence: CDR1 SGHDT, CDR2 YYEEEE. The CDR3 runs to 15 residues. CDR3 sequence (DNA): TGTGCCAGCAGCTTCTTCACTAGCGGATCAGATACGCAGTATTTT. Encoded protein: CASSFFTSGSDTQYF. Together with reference TRBV5-6 and TRBJ2-3, the CDR3 gives the full variable domain: DAGVTQSPTHLIKTRGQQVTLRCSPKSGHDTVSWYQQALGQGPQFIFQYYEEEERQRGNFPDRFSGHQFPNYSSELNVNALLLGDSALYLCASSFFTSGSDTQYFGPGTRLTVL.

The V gene is TRBV11-2, the J gene TRBJ2-7; 8 bases match TRBD2. Germline lookup yields CDR1 SGHAT and CDR2 FQNNGV. V lost 5 bases, J lost 3 bases, and 12 bases stayed unmatched. The CDR3 runs to 16 residues. The CDR3: CASSPLGGTSFYEQYF. In nucleotides, the CDR3 is TGTGCCAGCAGCCCCTTGGGGGGGACTAGTTTCTACGAGCAGTACTTC. Supplemented by reference TRBV11-2 and TRBJ2-7, the full variable domain reads EAGVAQSPRYKIIEKRQSVAFWCNPISGHATLYWYQQILGQGPKLLIQFQNNGVVDDSQLPKDRFSAERLKGVDSTLKIQPAKLEDSAVYLCASSPLGGTSFYEQYFGPGTRLTVT.

The chain recombines TRBV18 with TRBJ1-4; 7 nucleotides agree with TRBD1. The V segment lost 3 bases and the J segment 8 bases; nucleotides outside the gene matches: 9. The CDR3 contains 15 residues. Germline CDR1 reads KGHSH; CDR2 reads LQKENI. The CDR3 is CASSPRGQAREKLFF. The DNA of the CDR3 is TGTGCCAGCTCACCCCGCGGACAGGCAAGGGAAAAACTGTTTTTT.

The chain links TRBV7-2 to TRBJ1-1; D may be TRBD1 (5 bases). Germline CDR1 reads SGHTA; CDR2 reads FQGNSA. Trimming removed 4 bases from V and 7 bases from J, with 13 bases in between. The CDR3 extends over 13 amino acids. This CDR3 is CASSSLWGGEAFF. DNA of the CDR3: TGTGCCAGCAGCTCGCTCTGGGGGGGTGAAGCTTTCTTT. The complete variable domain, with remaining parts taken from reference TRBV7-2 and TRBJ1-1, reads GAGVSQSPSNKVTEKGKDVELRCDPISGHTALYWYRQSLGQGLEFLIYFQGNSAPDKSGLPSDRFSAERTGGSVSTLTIQRTQQEDSAVYLCASSSLWGGEAFFGQGTRLTVV.